These 12 T cell receptor beta chains were sequenced from one sample in a study of CD8+ T cells in alopecia areata. cDNA prepared by RNA extraction and subsequent reverse transcription served as the template for sequencing. The assay was immunoSEQ multiplex PCR, and TCRdb's table has in-frame clones only and misses some. This repertoire holds 20,000 or so clones, and none appear only once. Cells pooled from cutaneous lymph nodes were sorted on CD4, CD8alpha, NKG2D, NKG2ACE and other markers. The sample was CD8+ T cells sorted from a lymph node. The receptors come from a C3H/HeJ mouse with alopecia areata. The mouse strain carries the MHC haplotype H2-k.

This clone occurred many times. Germline and genes: mouse. The sequenced fragment ends 4 residues before the CDR3 boundary, so the rest is inferred from the germline J gene. The chain has TRBV13-3 and TRBJ2-3; D remains ambiguous. Germline loops: CDR1 NNHDY, CDR2 SYVADS. This CDR3 contains 12 residues. The CDR3 bases that were read are TGTGCCAGCAGTGAAAACTTAGAA. Its translation: CASSENLE. The full CDR3 is CASSENLETLYF.

This clone was counted ten times or more. All gene names here are mouse names. The read finishes 4 residues shy of the CDR3 end, and the germline J gene is used to complete it. V and J are TRBV19 and TRBJ2-7; 7 bases map to TRBD2. The CDR3 loop spans 12 amino acids. Germline CDR1 FNHDT, CDR2 SITEND (reference sequence). The chain's CDR3 is CASRRGGYEQYF. The sequenced part of the CDR3 DNA is TGTGCCAGCAGGCGGGGGGGATAT. Combining the CDR3 with reference TRBV19 and TRBJ2-7 gives the whole variable domain GGIITQTPKFLIGQEGQKLTLKCQQNFNHDTMYWYRQDSGKGLRLIYYSITENDLQKGDLSEGYDASREKKSSFSLTVTSAQKNEMAVFLCASRRGGYEQYFGPGTRLTVL.

Ten or more counts support this clone. The listed genes are named as in mouse. The read finishes 4 residues shy of the CDR3 end, and the germline J gene is used to complete it. The chain recombines TRBV13-3 with TRBJ2-7; D might be TRBD2 (7 bases). CDR1 is NNHDY and CDR2 is SYVADS in the germline V gene. The CDR3 sequence is 13 residues long. V dropped 5 bases and J dropped 1 base, with 10 bases sitting between them. The CDR3 region is CASRKGGSYEQYF. CDR3 DNA (partial): TGTGCCAGCAGGAAGGGGGGGTCCTAT.

Many counts were recorded for this clone. Mouse gene names apply. The sequenced fragment ends 4 residues before the CDR3 boundary, so the rest is inferred from the germline J gene. The chain combines TRBV13-3 with TRBJ1-2, with TRBD1 matching 9 bases. The junction had 2 bases not matched to a gene; V was cut back by 3 bases and J by 2 bases. CDR1 NNHDY and CDR2 SYVADS come from the germline V gene. This CDR3 is 14 amino acids long. The CDR3 DNA, read in part, is TGTGCCAGCAGTGGGGACAGGGAGAACTCC. It translates to CASSGDRENS. The CDR3 as a whole reads CASSGDRENSDYTF.

The table lists this clone with a few counts. Gene names and germline refer to mouse. The observed sequence ends 4 residues before the CDR3 terminus, with the missing tail filled in from the germline J gene. The chain couples TRBV1 to TRBJ1-4; 10 bases agree with TRBD1. V lost 6 bases to trimming and J lost 3 bases; unmatched junction nucleotides: 7. CDR3 length equals 16 residues. Germline lookup yields CDR1 NSQYPW and CDR2 LRSPGD (reference sequence). CDR3 bases read: TGCACCTGCAGCCCCGGGACAGGGGAGACCAACGAA. Encoded protein: CTCSPGTGETNE. The CDR3 in its entirety is CTCSPGTGETNERLFF.

Of note for this clone: Gene names and germline refer to mouse. The read halts 4 residues ahead of the CDR3 end, with the missing end drawn from the germline J gene. The V and J genes are TRBV19 and TRBJ2-1; 11 bases align to TRBD2. The CDR3 runs 16 residues. V was clipped by 4 bases and J by 0 bases; unmatched bases: 3. Germline CDR1 FNHDT, CDR2 SITEND (reference sequence). The chain's CDR3 is CASSRLGGINYAEQFF. The sequenced part of the CDR3 DNA is TGTGCCAGCAGTCGACTGGGGGGGATTAACTATGCT.

With regard to this clone: Mouse gene names and germline throughout. The read stops 4 residues short of the end of the CDR3; the missing end is completed from the germline J gene. The chain uses TRBV5 and TRBJ2-1; 10 nucleotides align to TRBD2. CDR1 and CDR2 from the germline V gene are LGHNA and YNLKQL (reference sequence). The CDR3 is made up of 16 amino acids. The CDR3 sequence is CASSQTLGGRRSEQFF. Partial CDR3 DNA: TGTGCCAGCAGCCAAACCCTGGGGGGGCGGAGGTCT.

Turning to this clone: Any gene name here is a mouse gene name. The DNA ends 4 residues before the CDR3 does, and the rest of the CDR3 is filled in from the germline J gene. The J gene is TRBJ2-7, the V gene TRBV13-1; 9 bases line up with TRBD1. J was trimmed by 0 bases and V by 2 bases; bases with no gene match: 6. The germline V gene encodes CDR1 NSHNY and CDR2 SYGAGN. This CDR3 has 16 amino acids. CDR3 in amino acids: CASSDITGGGSYEQYF. CDR3 DNA, as far as it was read: TGTGCCAGCAGTGACATAACAGGGGGCGGCTCCTAT.

This clone was observed a few times. Any gene name here is a mouse gene name. The read finishes 4 residues shy of the CDR3 end, and the germline J gene is used to complete it. The rearrangement uses TRBV13-2 and TRBJ1-1; TRBD1 might be the D (5 bases). Germline CDR1 reads NNHNN; CDR2 reads SYGAGS (reference sequence). CDR3 length: 14 amino acids. V lost 0 bases to trimming and J lost 0 bases, with 6 bases between them. The sequenced part of the CDR3 DNA is TGTGCCAGCGGTGATGAGGGGTCAAACACA. Translation: CASGDEGSNT. The entire CDR3 is CASGDEGSNTEVFF.

With respect to this clone: All gene names here are mouse names. Read sequence stops 4 residues before the CDR3 end, and the germline J gene provides the missing end. This chain connects TRBV19 to TRBJ1-1; TRBD1 might be the D (6 bases). Germline CDR1 and CDR2: FNHDT and SITEND (reference sequence). The V end was cut by 3 bases, the J end by 0 bases, with 12 bases between. This CDR3 has 15 residues. The part of the CDR3 DNA that was read is TGTGCCAGCAGTAGGGCCGGGACACCAAACACA. Protein product: CASSRAGTPNT. The whole CDR3 sequence reads CASSRAGTPNTEVFF.

For this clone: Genes and germline come from the mouse. The read stops 4 residues short of the end of the CDR3; the missing end is completed from the germline J gene. The chain combines TRBV13-1 with TRBJ2-4; the match to TRBD2 covers 11 bases. Germline trimming cut 3 bases from V and 3 bases from J; bases unmatched to any gene: 0. Germline CDR1 reads NSHNY; CDR2 reads SYGAGN. This CDR3 is 14 amino acids long. This CDR3 is CASSGDWGQNTLYF. The CDR3 bases that were read are TGTGCCAGCAGTGGGGACTGGGGGCAAAAC.

As to this clone: The gene names given are mouse names. Sequencing ends 4 residues short of the CDR3 end; the germline J gene provides the rest. This chain joins TRBV31 and TRBJ2-4; D might be TRBD2 (6 bases). Per germline, CDR1 GKSSPN and CDR2 SITVG. The CDR3 contains 15 residues. The covered CDR3 bases are TGTGCCTGGAGTCTTGACGGGGGGTCGATGAAC. Translated, it gives CAWSLDGGSMN. The full-length CDR3 reads as CAWSLDGGSMNTLYF.